One sample yielded the 7 T cell receptor beta chains listed below, sequenced in a study of T-cell memory formation after mild COVID-19. TCRdb processed the 5' RACE reads anew with MiXCR; each CDR3 protein has one entry. The sample has 450,000 to 700,000 distinct CDR3 sequences, approximately 19% seen once. Source material: PBMCs or a T cell subset sorted from them (not recorded which). The receptor source for this set is an adult woman who had mild COVID-19 (a few samples of this study predate the infection). Cell type and time point are not known.

The CDR3 loop reads CASSRGTGTNTGELFF. CDR3 bases: TGTGCCAGCAGCCGGGGGACAGGAACGAACACCGGGGAGCTGTTTTTT. The V gene is TRBV7-9, the J gene TRBJ2-2, with 8 nucleotides matching TRBD1. The V and J ends lost 5 bases and 0 bases, in that order; junction bases with no gene match: 5. CDR1 and CDR2 (germline): SEHNR, FQNEAQ (reference sequence). This CDR3 contains 16 residues.

The genes are TRBV11-2 and TRBJ2-3; a possible D gene is TRBD2 (6 bases). This CDR3 contains 15 residues. Germline lookup yields CDR1 SGHAT and CDR2 FQNNGV. Trimming removed 5 bases from V and 2 bases from J, with 14 bases in between. In nucleotides, the CDR3 is TGTGCCAGCAGCCAAGTCGGGGGAGTCACAGATACGCAGTATTTT. Translated, it gives CASSQVGGVTDTQYF.

This chain connects TRBV7-8 to TRBJ1-2; a weak D match, TRBD1 (6 bases). The germline gives CDR1 SGHVS, CDR2 FQNEAQ. The CDR3 runs to 13 residues. Trimming cost V 1 base and J 5 bases, with 8 bases left between them. This chain's CDR3 is CASSLVTGYGYTF. CDR3 sequence (DNA): TGTGCCAGCAGCTTAGTCACAGGGTATGGCTACACCTTC.

In its sample, this clonotype was seen a few times. This chain connects TRBV6-5 to TRBJ2-4; no reliable D call. Trimming shortened V by 0 bases and J by 8 bases, and 20 bases separated the two germline ends. The CDR3 length is 17 residues. Looked up from germline, CDR1 is MNHEY and CDR2 is SVGAGI. The CDR3 coding sequence is TGTGCCAGCAGTTACTCGAGGCTGAGAAAAGACCCGGACATTCAGTACTTC. This codes for CASSYSRLRKDPDIQYF.

The chain couples TRBV6-5 to TRBJ2-7; no definite D call. Deletions cut 4 bases from V and 0 bases from J, with 19 bases between. This CDR3 has 17 amino acids. The V gene's germline CDR1 is MNHEY and CDR2 SVGAGI. This chain's CDR3 is CASSSALLGQSSYEQYF. DNA for the CDR3: TGTGCCAGCAGTTCCGCTCTTCTTGGCCAGAGCTCCTACGAGCAGTACTTC.

The rearrangement uses TRBV2 and TRBJ1-1; D gene uncertain. CDR3 length equals 14 residues. The germline gives CDR1 SNHLY, CDR2 FYNNEI. The V and J ends lost 7 bases and 1 base respectively, with 13 bases between them. The CDR3 DNA follows: TGTGCCAGCACCGAGACCGGGAGGAACACTGAAGCTTTCTTT. The encoded protein is CASTETGRNTEAFF.

This clonotype was counted only a few times. This chain joins TRBV3-1 and TRBJ1-1, with D maybe TRBD1 (6 bases). The CDR3 extends over 15 amino acids. V lost 0 bases to trimming and J lost 3 bases, with 11 bases between them. Looked up from germline, CDR1 is LGHDT and CDR2 is YNNKEL (reference sequence). CDR3 sequence (DNA): TGTGCCAGCAGCCAAGATTCGGGGGCGTACACTGAAGCTTTCTTT. This gives the protein CASSQDSGAYTEAFF.